Below, 23 T cell receptor beta chains from the same sample are listed, as sequenced in a study of blood T cell repertoires in COVID-19. TCRdb keeps only in-frame clones here, not all; method: immunoSEQ multiplex PCR. The data show approximately 150,000 clones, around 81% seen once. Sequencing was carried out using peripheral blood. Source of these receptors: a man between 65 and 79 years old with active or convalescent COVID-19.

The V and J genes are TRBV29-1 and TRBJ2-7; TRBD1 matches 9 bases. This CDR3 comprises 15 residues. V lost 7 bases and J lost 0; bases outside the gene matches: 10. The germline CDR1 and CDR2 sequences are SQVTM and ANQGSEA. The CDR3, as DNA: TGCAGCGCCAAGGGGACAGGGCCAAGCTCCTACGAGCAGTACTTC. Its translation is CSAKGTGPSSYEQYF.

This chain connects TRBV24-1 to TRBJ2-5; TRBD1 agrees at 8 bases. Unmatched junction bases numbered 5, after V lost 4 bases and J lost 5 bases. This CDR3 comprises 14 residues. CDR1 and CDR2 (germline): KGHDR, SFDVKD. The CDR3 protein is CATSESGGAETQYF. The DNA of the CDR3 is TGTGCCACCAGTGAGTCAGGGGGCGCGGAGACCCAGTACTTC.

The CDR3 region has the DNA TGCGCCAGCAGACCGGGACAGGGAGTGCCAGATACGCAGTATTTT. Translated, it gives CASRPGQGVPDTQYF. V and J are TRBV10-2 and TRBJ2-3; 9 bases fit TRBD1. Germline CDR1 reads WSHSY; CDR2 reads SAAADI. This CDR3 spans 15 amino acids. V was clipped by 6 bases and J by 4 bases; unmatched bases: 8.

The chain couples TRBV19 to TRBJ1-3; D is possibly TRBD1 (5 bases). Trimming removed 10 bases from V and 0 bases from J, with 16 bases in between. Germline CDR1 is LNHDA and CDR2 is SQIVND (reference sequence). This CDR3 spans 15 amino acids. The DNA of the CDR3 is TGTGCCACTACCGTCCGGGGGGGCTCTGGAAACACCATATATTTT. This gives the protein CATTVRGGSGNTIYF. Combining the CDR3 with reference TRBV19 and TRBJ1-3 gives the whole variable domain DGGITQSPKYLFRKEGQNVTLSCEQNLNHDAMYWYRQDPGQGLRLIYYSQIVNDFQKGDIAEGYSVSREKKESFPLTVTSAQKNPTAFYLCATTVRGGSGNTIYFGEGSWLTVV.

The chain joins TRBV20-1 to TRBJ2-1; the match to TRBD2 covers 14 bases. With 3 bases clipped from V and 15 bases from J, the junction kept 10 bases outside the gene matches. Germline V gene lookup returns CDR1 DFQATT and CDR2 SNEGSKA (reference sequence). CDR3 size: 14 residues. CDR3 sequence (DNA): TGCAGTGCTAGTGGCGGGACTAGCGGGAGTGGTCGGTTCTTC. It yields the protein CSASGGTSGSGRFF.

The chain couples TRBV28 to TRBJ1-2; 11 nucleotides align to TRBD1. CDR1 and CDR2 from the germline V gene are MDHEN and SYDVKM. V was pared by 6 bases and J by 7 bases, with 13 bases of the junction left unmatched. The CDR3 runs to 16 residues. The chain's CDR3 is CASRQYGTGQGGGYTF. The CDR3 DNA reads TGTGCCAGCAGACAATACGGGACGGGACAGGGGGGTGGCTACACCTTC.

The chain uses TRBV3-1 (or the pseudogene TRBV3-2) and TRBJ1-1; 9 bases align to TRBD1. The V gene's germline CDR1 is LGHDT and CDR2 YNNKEL (reference sequence). This CDR3 is 15 amino acids long. The V segment lost 8 bases and the J segment 5 bases; nucleotides outside the gene matches: 12. The CDR3 loop reads CASRPGQGRRTEAFF. Here the CDR3 DNA reads TGTGCCAGCCGACCGGGACAGGGAAGACGGACTGAAGCTTTCTTT.

The chain joins TRBV5-4 to TRBJ1-2, with D perhaps TRBD1 (6 bases). The germline V gene has CDR1 SGHNT and CDR2 YYREEE (reference sequence). Trimming removed 4 bases at V and 2 bases at J, with 18 bases between. CDR3 length: 16 residues. In DNA, the CDR3 is TGTGCCAGCAGCGAACCAACGACAGGCAGAAACTATGGCTACACCTTC. Translation gives CASSEPTTGRNYGYTF.

V gene TRBV18 combines with J gene TRBJ2-7, with TRBD2 identical over 7 bases. CDR1 KGHSH and CDR2 LQKENI come from the germline V gene. V shed 3 bases, J shed 4 bases, and the junction held 6 bases outside the gene matches. The CDR3 has 14 residues. This chain's CDR3 is CASSPGGGLYEQYF. CDR3 DNA sequence: TGTGCCAGCTCACCGGGGGGGGGTCTTTACGAGCAGTACTTC.

This rearrangement joins TRBV5-1 to TRBJ1-1; 7 bases map to TRBD1. The V gene's germline CDR1 is SGHRS and CDR2 YFSETQ. This CDR3 has 16 amino acids. Losses at the gene ends were 4 bases for V and 4 bases for J; bases not matched to a gene: 13. The DNA for the CDR3 is TGCGCCAGCAGCACCGGGACAGCCCCCATCCCCACTGAAGCTTTCTTT. It yields the protein CASSTGTAPIPTEAFF.

The rearrangement joins TRBV11-2 to TRBJ1-2; D is undetermined. Germline CDR1 and CDR2: SGHAT and FQNNGV. Trimming left V 2 bases short and J 4 bases short, with 8 bases between. The CDR3 runs 13 residues. The CDR3 nucleotides are TGTGCCAGCAGCTTAACAGTATTCTATGGCTACACCTTC. This gives the protein CASSLTVFYGYTF.

The V gene is TRBV7-9, the J gene TRBJ2-1, with 15 bases fitting TRBD2. Per the germline V gene, CDR1 is SEHNR and CDR2 is FQNEAQ (reference sequence). CDR3 length: 17 amino acids. With V trimmed by 3 bases and J by 9 bases, 9 bases remained unmatched. CDR3: CASSFWTSGGAVSEQFF. CDR3 coding DNA: TGTGCCAGCAGCTTCTGGACTAGCGGGGGGGCAGTTAGTGAGCAGTTCTTC.

V and J are TRBV6-5 and TRBJ1-6, with TRBD1 matching over 8 bases. This CDR3 is built from 16 residues. The V gene's germline CDR1 is MNHEY and CDR2 SVGAGI. Losses at the gene ends were 2 bases for V and 7 bases for J; bases not matched to a gene: 7. CDR3 in DNA: TGTGCCAGCAGTTACACAATAACAGGGGGAAATTCACCCCTCCACTTT. Encoded protein: CASSYTITGGNSPLHF.

This chain uses TRBV25-1 with TRBJ1-6; maybe TRBD1 (6 bases). Germline V gives CDR1 MGHDK, CDR2 SYGVNS. V was clipped by 0 bases and J by 7 bases, with 10 bases between them. This CDR3 contains 15 residues. The CDR3 DNA reads as TGTGCCAGCAGTGAATACGGGGGGCGAAATTCACCCCTCCACTTT. Its protein product is CASSEYGGRNSPLHF.

This clone has only a few counts. This rearrangement joins TRBV27 to TRBJ2-3; 9 positions agree with TRBD1. Germline assignment: CDR1 MNHEY and CDR2 SMNVEV (reference sequence). CDR3 length: 15 residues. The V and J ends lost 9 bases and 3 bases, in that order; junction bases with no gene match: 10. Written as DNA, the CDR3 is TGTGCCAGTATGGACCTCGGACAGGGGACAGATACGCAGTATTTT. Residues: CASMDLGQGTDTQYF.

This rearrangement joins TRBV29-1 to TRBJ2-1; 7 nucleotides agree with TRBD1. V was pared by 1 base and J by 2 bases, with 2 bases of the junction left unmatched. There are 14 residues in the CDR3. CDR1 and CDR2 (germline): SQVTM, ANQGSEA. The CDR3 reads CSVEGGGAYNEQFF. In DNA form, the CDR3 reads TGCAGCGTTGAAGGAGGGGGCGCCTACAATGAGCAGTTCTTC.

This chain joins TRBV7-2 and TRBJ2-3; maybe TRBD2 (6 bases). V was clipped by 1 base and J by 3 bases, with 8 bases between them. This CDR3 contains 14 residues. Looked up from germline, CDR1 is SGHTA and CDR2 is FQGNSA. CDR3 in DNA: TGTGCCAGCAGCTTAGGGAGGGTTACAGATACGCAGTATTTT. It encodes CASSLGRVTDTQYF.

The rearrangement links TRBV5-1 to TRBJ2-3, with D hard to call. The germline V gene encodes CDR1 SGHRS and CDR2 YFSETQ. The length of the CDR3 is 14 residues. Trimming left V 0 bases short and J 2 bases short, with 7 bases between. The DNA of the CDR3 is TGCGCCAGCAGCTTGGGTTCTGTCACAGATACGCAGTATTTT. Translated, it gives CASSLGSVTDTQYF.

The chain joins TRBV7-3 to TRBJ1-1; 7 bases agree with TRBD1. In germline, CDR1 is SGHTA, CDR2 FQGTGA. The CDR3 loop spans 14 amino acids. V dropped 5 bases and J dropped 2; count of bases not matched to a gene: 5. CDR3 nucleotide sequence: TGTGCCAGCAGCCCGGGGACAGTTAACACTGAAGCTTTCTTT. Translation: CASSPGTVNTEAFF.

The V gene is TRBV7-6, the J gene TRBJ2-1, with TRBD1 matching over 9 bases. There are 15 residues in the CDR3. The germline V gene has CDR1 SGHVS and CDR2 FNYEAQ. With 6 bases clipped from V and 8 bases from J, the junction kept 11 bases outside the gene matches. The chain's CDR3 is CASRPTGGRVYEQFF. The CDR3 coding sequence is TGTGCCAGCAGACCAACAGGGGGCCGGGTTTATGAGCAGTTCTTC.

As concerns this clone: This CDR3 is also generated by other DNA sequences in the sample. The chain joins TRBV18 to TRBJ2-2; TRBD1 matches 9 bases. Germline CDR1 is KGHSH and CDR2 is LQKENI. This CDR3 has 15 amino acids. The V segment lost 0 bases and the J segment 5 bases; nucleotides outside the gene matches: 1. The CDR3 DNA follows: TGTGCCAGCTCACCACCGGGGACAGGGACCGGGGAGCTGTTTTTT. This translates into CASSPPGTGTGELFF.

This clone was counted a single time. The V gene is TRBV7-2, the J gene TRBJ2-5, with a weak D call TRBD2 (6 bases). The V end lost 5 bases, the J end lost 5 bases, and 15 bases lay between the germline ends. The CDR3 has 14 residues. CDR1 is SGHTA, CDR2 FQGNSA, per germline. The CDR3 nucleotides are TGTGCCAGCAGCCCTAGCGCCGGGGTTGAGACCCAGTACTTC. This codes for CASSPSAGVETQYF.

Worth noting for this clone: Distinct nucleotide sequences in the sample also encode this CDR3. The genes are TRBV15 and TRBJ1-3, with TRBD1 matching over 9 bases. V lost 1 base and J lost 0; bases outside the gene matches: 4. The CDR3 runs to 17 residues. Germline values: CDR1 LNHNV, CDR2 YYDKDF (reference sequence). CDR3 protein: CATSRGTGAISGNTIYF. CDR3 DNA: TGTGCCACCAGCAGAGGGACAGGGGCCATCTCTGGAAACACCATATATTTT.